One and the same sample provided the 30 T cell receptor beta chains below, sequenced in a study of T-cell reconstitution after alpha-beta-depleted transplantation in children. Unique molecular identifiers were built into the TCRbeta library. TCRdb independently ran MiXCR on the PCR reads; one entry per CDR3 protein. The table records 350,000 to 400,000 distinct CDR3 sequences, around 20% of them present only once. The input for sequencing was PBMCs from the stem cell graft donor, taken from the stem cell graft. These receptors were taken from a human donor who donated a stem cell graft to a child with acute myeloid leukemia.

In this sample, this clonotype turned up a few times. This chain uses TRBV7-4 with TRBJ2-3, with a possible D match to TRBD1 (5 bases). V was trimmed by 4 bases and J by 0 bases, leaving 20 bases between them. The CDR3 totals 18 residues. CDR1 and CDR2 (germline): SGHVT, SQSDAQ. CDR3 bases: TGTGCCAGCAGCTCGGGCGGAGAGTACAGGATTAGCACAGATACGCAGTATTTT. Amino acids: CASSSGGEYRISTDTQYF.

In this sample, this clonotype turned up many times. J is TRBJ1-2 and V is TRBV20-1; TRBD1 aligns across 9 bases. V shed 6 bases, J shed 4 bases, and the junction held 3 bases outside the gene matches. The germline V gene encodes CDR1 DFQATT and CDR2 SNEGSKA (reference sequence). The CDR3 extends over 12 amino acids. The DNA of the CDR3 is TGCAGTGCAACAGGGGGCGCCTATGGCTACACCTTC. Its translation is CSATGGAYGYTF.

The chain has TRBV4-1 and TRBJ1-1; no clear D. The CDR3 sequence is 16 residues long. In germline, CDR1 is MGHRA, CDR2 YSYEKL. V dropped 1 base and J dropped 2 bases, with 14 bases sitting between them. CDR3 nucleotide sequence: TGCGCCAGCAGCCAAGGGAGGGTCCAGGTCAACACTGAAGCTTTCTTT. Translation: CASSQGRVQVNTEAFF.

The J gene is TRBJ2-3, the V gene TRBV24-1; 11 bases align to TRBD1. The CDR3 has 16 residues. CDR1 is KGHDR and CDR2 is SFDVKD in the germline V gene. J lost 6 bases, V lost 4 bases, and 8 bases had no gene match. The DNA of the CDR3 is TGTGCCACCAGTGACACCGGACAGGGGGCTTTCGATACGCAGTATTTT. This gives the protein CATSDTGQGAFDTQYF.

This clonotype was detected a few times. This chain connects TRBV28 to TRBJ2-7, with TRBD2 identical over 12 bases. CDR3 size: 15 residues. The germline V gene has CDR1 MDHEN and CDR2 SYDVKM. The V gene end was trimmed by 7 bases and the J gene end by 2 bases; junction bases not matched to a gene: 6. CDR3 coding DNA: TGTGCCAGCATCAGGCTAGCGGGAGGGCCCTACGAGCAGTACTTC. Amino acid sequence: CASIRLAGGPYEQYF.

As regards this clonotype: At one end the junction does not follow the germline gene, possibly because of a read error. The chain combines TRBV12-3 or TRBV12-4 with TRBJ2-3, with 7 bases identical to TRBD2. CDR3 length: 14 residues. The CDR3 DNA reads TGTGCCAGCAGTCTAGCGGCTAGCACAGATACGCAGTATTTT. It encodes CASSLAASTDTQYF.

The CDR3 here is CASSFGQGGETPLHF. DNA of the CDR3: TGTGCCAGCAGCTTTGGGCAGGGGGGCGAAACACCCCTCCACTTT. This chain links TRBV7-2 with TRBJ1-6; 7 bases fit TRBD1. Germline V gene lookup returns CDR1 SGHTA and CDR2 FQGNSA. The CDR3 runs to 15 residues. The J segment lost 11 bases and the V segment lost 3 bases, leaving 10 bases of the junction unmatched.

To note about this clonotype: One end of the junction is discordant with germline, which a read error may explain. The chain links TRBV9 to TRBJ1-1; TRBD1 matches 7 bases. CDR1 is SGDLS and CDR2 is YYNGEE in the germline V gene. This CDR3 is built from 14 residues. The CDR3, as DNA: TGTGCCAGCAGCGTCGACAGGGTGAAAACTGAAGCTTTCTTT. Translated, it gives CASSVDRVKTEAFF.

The rearrangement uses TRBV20-1 and TRBJ2-5, with 10 nucleotides matching TRBD2. This CDR3 has 17 residues. J lost 5 bases, V lost 0 bases, and 12 bases had no gene match. In germline, CDR1 is DFQATT, CDR2 SNEGSKA (reference sequence). The CDR3 loop is CSARDQRPSGRSETQYF. For the CDR3, the DNA is TGCAGTGCTAGAGATCAGCGGCCTAGCGGGAGATCGGAGACCCAGTACTTC.

Ten or more counts support this clonotype. This chain uses TRBV12-3 or TRBV12-4 with TRBJ1-5, with a weak D call TRBD1 (5 bases). The CDR3 has 14 residues. Trimming pared 3 bases from V and 2 bases from J, leaving 8 bases between. This CDR3 is CASSFRDGNQPQHF. CDR3 nucleotide sequence: TGTGCCAGCAGTTTCAGGGACGGCAATCAGCCCCAGCATTTT.

The rearrangement uses TRBV11-2 and TRBJ2-7; D ambiguous. Germline V gene lookup returns CDR1 SGHAT and CDR2 FQNNGV. The V and J ends lost 1 base and 4 bases respectively, with 11 bases between them. This CDR3 region has 14 residues. The chain's CDR3 is CASSLGKGLYEQYF. The CDR3 DNA reads as TGTGCCAGCAGCTTAGGGAAGGGTTTATACGAGCAGTACTTC.

This rearrangement joins TRBV20-1 to TRBJ1-6; possible D gene TRBD1, 6 bases. The ends were cut back, 0 bases at V and 9 bases at J, with 9 bases in the middle. The CDR3 length is 13 residues. Germline V gene sequence: CDR1 DFQATT, CDR2 SNEGSKA (reference sequence). The DNA for the CDR3 is TGCAGTGCTAGAGACAGGGGTGGTTCACCCCTCCACTTT. This sequence encodes CSARDRGGSPLHF.

This rearrangement joins TRBV2 to TRBJ1-1; D unresolved. This CDR3 is built from 13 residues. The germline V gene has CDR1 SNHLY and CDR2 FYNNEI. The V gene lost 1 base and the J gene lost 6 bases, with 9 bases spanning the gap. DNA for the CDR3: TGTGCCAGCAGTGAAGAACGGTGGGCTGAAGCTTTCTTT. Amino acids: CASSEERWAEAFF.

This chain links TRBV5-5 with TRBJ1-1; D is unclear. The CDR3 totals 16 residues. CDR1 and CDR2 (germline): SGHKS, YYEKEE (reference sequence). Trimming took 0 bases from V and 1 from J, leaving 13 bases between them. CDR3: CASSLEGPGGNTEAFF. CDR3 DNA: TGTGCCAGCAGCTTGGAAGGTCCCGGAGGGAACACTGAAGCTTTCTTT.

The chain links TRBV4-3 to TRBJ2-2; D is uncertain. CDR1 is LGHNA, CDR2 YSLEER, per germline. Trimming removed 1 base at V and 3 bases at J, with 21 bases between. The CDR3 is 19 amino acids. The CDR3 here is CASSQVYRRSFADTGELFF. In DNA form, the CDR3 reads TGCGCCAGCAGCCAAGTTTATCGTCGGAGCTTCGCGGACACCGGGGAGCTGTTTTTT.

The chain uses TRBV2 and TRBJ2-6; 8 bases line up with TRBD1. This CDR3 has 17 residues. The germline V gene has CDR1 SNHLY and CDR2 FYNNEI. Trimming at V came to 5 bases and at J to 2 bases, leaving 8 bases not matched to a gene. CDR3 amino acids: CASSPRTGSAGANVLTF. For the CDR3, the DNA is TGTGCCAGCAGTCCAAGGACAGGGTCGGCTGGGGCCAACGTCCTGACTTTC.

This clonotype appeared a few times. The rearrangement joins TRBV15 to TRBJ2-5; D tentatively fits TRBD1 or TRBD2 (5 bases each). Trimming pared 0 bases from V and 4 bases from J, leaving 9 bases between. Germline CDR1 reads LNHNV; CDR2 reads YYDKDF (reference sequence). This CDR3 is built from 14 residues. The CDR3 loop reads CATSRDPGRETQYF. DNA for the CDR3: TGTGCCACCAGCAGAGATCCAGGGAGAGAGACCCAGTACTTC.

The rearrangement joins TRBV4-1 to TRBJ2-3, with D unresolved. Germline CDR1 MGHRA, CDR2 YSYEKL. This CDR3 is 14 amino acids long. Trimming removed 2 bases from V and 4 bases from J, with 10 bases in between. The CDR3 region has the DNA TGCGCCAGCAGCCAATTTTCAGCTTCAGATACGCAGTATTTT. The encoded protein is CASSQFSASDTQYF.

In this sample, this clonotype turned up once. The chain uses TRBV6-4 and TRBJ1-1, with unresolved D. Germline loops: CDR1 MRHNA, CDR2 SNTAGT. Trimming removed 4 bases at V and 2 bases at J, with 8 bases between. The CDR3 is 13 amino acids. CDR3 in DNA: TGTGCCAGCAGTGTTTCTGATAACACTGAAGCTTTCTTT. The encoded protein is CASSVSDNTEAFF.

Many counts were recorded for this clonotype. This chain joins TRBV10-1 and TRBJ2-7, with TRBD2 identical over 8 bases. The CDR3 has 15 residues. Germline V CDR1 and CDR2: WNHNN, SYGVQD (reference sequence). The V and J ends lost 0 bases and 6 bases, in that order; junction bases with no gene match: 7. The CDR3 loop reads CASSESAGGLAEQYF. CDR3 nucleotide sequence: TGCGCCAGCAGTGAGTCGGCGGGAGGTCTAGCCGAGCAGTACTTC.

This clonotype has only a few counts. V and J are TRBV4-1 and TRBJ2-7; tentative D call: TRBD1 (5 bases). CDR3 length: 13 amino acids. The germline V gene encodes CDR1 MGHRA and CDR2 YSYEKL. V was trimmed by 4 bases and J by 3 bases, leaving 10 bases between them. The CDR3 region has the DNA TGCGCCAGCAGCCTCGACAGATTCTACGAGCAGTACTTC. Translating gives CASSLDRFYEQYF.

A few counts support this clonotype. The J gene is TRBJ2-1, the V gene TRBV5-1; TRBD2 matches at 8 bases. The junction had 5 bases not matched to a gene; V was cut back by 3 bases and J by 0 bases. This CDR3 spans 16 amino acids. Germline V gene data show CDR1 as SGHRS and CDR2 as YFSETQ. The CDR3 reads CASSSIAGNSYNEQFF. As DNA, the CDR3 is TGCGCCAGCAGCTCCATAGCGGGAAACTCCTACAATGAGCAGTTCTTC.

This clonotype came up a few times. The chain uses TRBV29-1 and TRBJ2-7; TRBD2 agrees at 15 bases. The CDR3 covers 15 residues. Looked up from germline, CDR1 is SQVTM and CDR2 is ANQGSEA. V lost 3 bases to trimming and J lost 4 bases; unmatched junction nucleotides: 4. The DNA of the CDR3 is TGCAGCGTTGACGGACTAGCGGGAGGGCCGTACGAGCAGTACTTC. Translation: CSVDGLAGGPYEQYF.

The table lists this clonotype with a few counts. The V and J genes are TRBV29-1 and TRBJ2-1; no definite D call. The V and J ends lost 3 bases and 6 bases respectively, with 9 bases between them. This CDR3 region has 12 residues. CDR1 and CDR2 from the germline V gene are SQVTM and ANQGSEA. CDR3 coding DNA: TGCAGCGTTGAGTTGCTCGTCAATGAGCAGTTCTTC. It translates to CSVELLVNEQFF.

This chain connects TRBV7-2 to TRBJ1-1, with 7 positions matching TRBD1. With 1 base clipped from V and 8 bases from J, the junction kept 7 bases outside the gene matches. CDR3 length: 14 amino acids. CDR1 and CDR2 from the germline V gene are SGHTA and FQGNSA. In nucleotides, the CDR3 is TGTGCCAGCAGCTTAGTAGGGGGCAGGAACGAAGCTTTCTTT. Translation gives CASSLVGGRNEAFF.

This clonotype was recorded once. The chain is built from TRBV4-2 and TRBJ2-1; the match to TRBD2 covers 12 bases. Germline V gene data show CDR1 as LGHNA and CDR2 as YNFKEQ. CDR3 length equals 17 residues. Germline trimming cut 1 base from V and 7 bases from J; bases unmatched to any gene: 8. CDR3 amino acids: CASSQGYTGTSGNEQFF. The DNA for the CDR3 is TGTGCCAGCAGCCAAGGATATACAGGGACTAGCGGGAATGAGCAGTTCTTC.

This clonotype was recorded a few times. This chain uses TRBV7-3 with TRBJ2-5, with 8 bases identical to TRBD1. The length of the CDR3 is 15 residues. In germline, CDR1 is SGHTA, CDR2 FQGTGA. V trimming: 3 bases; J trimming: 5 bases; junction bases outside the gene matches: 8. For the CDR3, the DNA is TGTGCCAGCAGCTTCCTAGGACAGGGTGGGGAGACCCAGTACTTC. It codes for CASSFLGQGGETQYF.

The gene calls are TRBV29-1 and TRBJ2-5, with a tentative D call TRBD2 (6 bases). Germline-derived CDR1 and CDR2 are SQVTM and ANQGSEA. This CDR3 has 12 residues. Trimming took off 6 bases at V and 1 base at J, with 9 bases between the two ends. CDR3 in DNA: TGCAGCGTGGGACTTCTCCAAGAGACCCAGTACTTC. This sequence encodes CSVGLLQETQYF.

The CDR3 spells CASSYPLGGNEQFF. The CDR3 nucleotides are TGTGCCAGCAGTTACCCTCTTGGCGGGAATGAGCAGTTCTTC. The V and J genes are TRBV6-2 or TRBV6-3 and TRBJ2-1; D may be TRBD2 (5 bases). The V end lost 2 bases, the J end lost 7 bases, and 12 bases lay between the germline ends. CDR3 length equals 14 residues. Germline V gives CDR1 MNHEY, CDR2 SVGEGT.

This clonotype appeared a few times. The rearrangement uses TRBV20-1 and TRBJ2-7; 12 nucleotides match TRBD1. Trimming at V came to 1 base and at J to 5 bases, leaving 9 bases not matched to a gene. Germline V lookup: CDR1 DFQATT, CDR2 SNEGSKA (reference sequence). The CDR3 is 16 amino acids. CDR3 DNA sequence: TGCAGTGCTAGAGCTCAGGGGACAGGGGGCTTCGACGAGCAGTACTTC. This sequence encodes CSARAQGTGGFDEQYF.